The subject of this entry is one T cell receptor beta chain. Original data processing: Estimation of nucleated cell counts was performed using reference gene primer amplification. Method: immunoSEQ multiplex PCR; TCRdb's copy keeps in-frame clones and lacks some. Clonal size and the V and J genes are those of that table, whereas D and trimming came from the DNA. This sample has 60,000 to 85,000 clones; about 90% occur once, and the top ten carry under 2%. The sample is drawn from a study of blood T cell repertoires in COVID-19. Study in general: The cDNA or gDNA used as material had been derived from T cells, B-cell-depleted T cells, or PBMCs.

Germline V gene lookup returns CDR1 SGHRS and CDR2 YFSETQ. Trimming cost V 4 bases and J 0 bases, with 13 bases left between them. This CDR3 region has 15 residues. The sample comprised peripheral blood. This chain links TRBV5-1 with TRBJ1-1; tentative D call: TRBD1 (5 bases). The TCR sequence derives from an elderly woman with active or convalescent COVID-19. This CDR3 reads CASSVRVGMNTEAFF. For the CDR3, the DNA is TGCGCCAGCAGCGTCAGGGTGGGAATGAACACTGAAGCTTTCTTT.